This T cell receptor (beta chain) was sequenced in a study of blood T cell repertoires in COVID-19. The CDR3 has 14 amino acids. From germline, CDR1 is MRHNA and CDR2 SNTAGT. V lost 11 bases, J lost 1 base, and 16 bases lay in between. The protocol was immunoSEQ multiplex PCR, while the TCRdb copy is restricted to in-frame clones and leaves out a portion. In the table there are 93,000 or so clones, 70% to 90% of which are singletons. The rearrangement uses TRBV6-4 and TRBJ2-3; the D gene is possibly TRBD2 (6 bases). Sequencing input: peripheral blood. This TCR was recovered from an older woman with acute or convalescent COVID-19. The CDR3 DNA sequence: TGTGCCCCCGGTAGCGGAGGAGGCACAGATACGCAGTATTTT. It is translated as CAPGSGGGTDTQYF.